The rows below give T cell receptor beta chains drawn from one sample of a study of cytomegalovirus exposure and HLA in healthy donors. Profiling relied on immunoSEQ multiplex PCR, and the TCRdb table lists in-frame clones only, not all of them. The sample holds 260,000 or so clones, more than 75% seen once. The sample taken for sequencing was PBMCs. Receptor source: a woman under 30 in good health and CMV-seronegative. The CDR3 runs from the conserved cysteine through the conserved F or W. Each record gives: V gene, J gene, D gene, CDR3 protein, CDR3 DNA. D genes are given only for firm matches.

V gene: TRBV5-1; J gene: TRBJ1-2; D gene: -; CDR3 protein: CASSLDAGSDGYTF; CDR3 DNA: TGCGCCAGCAGCTTGGATGCTGGGAGCGATGGCTACACCTTC
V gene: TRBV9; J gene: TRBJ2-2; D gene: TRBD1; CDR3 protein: CASSVNRGDTGELFF; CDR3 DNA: TGTGCCAGCAGCGTAAACAGGGGGGACACCGGGGAGCTGTTTTTT
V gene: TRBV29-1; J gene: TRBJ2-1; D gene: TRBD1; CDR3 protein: CSVDTRTGLDEQFF; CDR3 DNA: TGCAGCGTGGATACTAGGACAGGGCTTGATGAGCAGTTCTTC
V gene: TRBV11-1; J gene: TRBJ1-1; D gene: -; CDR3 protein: CASSLDSAGVTDEAFF; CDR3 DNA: TGTGCCAGCAGCTTAGACTCCGCAGGGGTGACCGACGAAGCTTTCTTT
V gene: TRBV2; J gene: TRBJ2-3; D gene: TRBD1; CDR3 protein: CASSDSGQGSDTQYF; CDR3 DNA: TGTGCCAGCAGTGATTCCGGACAGGGGTCAGATACGCAGTATTTT
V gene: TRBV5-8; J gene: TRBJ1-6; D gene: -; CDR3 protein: CASVLGGSSYNSPLHF; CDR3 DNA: TGTGCCAGCGTACTCGGGGGGAGCTCCTATAATTCACCCCTCCACTTT
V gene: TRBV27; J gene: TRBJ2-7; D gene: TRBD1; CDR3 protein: CASSFRRDRNYEQYF; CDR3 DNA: TGTGCCAGCAGTTTCCGGAGGGACAGGAACTACGAGCAGTACTTC
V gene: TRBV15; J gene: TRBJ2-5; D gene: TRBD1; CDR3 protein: CATRKTGVRETQYF; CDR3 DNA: TGTGCCACCAGGAAAACAGGGGTTCGGGAGACCCAGTACTTC
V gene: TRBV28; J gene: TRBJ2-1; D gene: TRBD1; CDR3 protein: CASDRGSRNEQFF; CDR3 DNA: TGTGCCAGTGACAGGGGGTCCCGCAATGAGCAGTTCTTC
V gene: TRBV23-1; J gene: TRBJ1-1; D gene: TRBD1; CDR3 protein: CASSFQGGNTEAFF; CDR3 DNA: TGCGCCAGCAGCTTTCAGGGGGGGAACACTGAAGCTTTCTTT
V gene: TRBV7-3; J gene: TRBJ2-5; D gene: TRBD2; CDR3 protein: CASSPRLADQETQYF; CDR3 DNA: TGTGCCAGCAGCCCAAGACTAGCGGATCAAGAGACCCAGTACTTC
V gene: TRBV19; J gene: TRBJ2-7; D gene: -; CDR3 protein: CASSIVAGFEQYF; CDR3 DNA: TGTGCCAGTAGTATAGTGGCGGGGTTCGAGCAGTACTTC
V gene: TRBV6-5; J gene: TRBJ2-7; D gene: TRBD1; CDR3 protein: CASRRDRSVYEQYF; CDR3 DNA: TGTGCCAGCCGCAGGGACAGGTCCGTTTACGAGCAGTACTTC
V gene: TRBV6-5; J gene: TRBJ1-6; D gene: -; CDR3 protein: CASSYTSGTGNSPLHF; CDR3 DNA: TGTGCCAGCAGTTACACCTCGGGTACAGGGAATTCACCCCTCCACTTT
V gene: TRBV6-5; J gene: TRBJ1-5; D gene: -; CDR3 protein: CASSYSRAGLGPQHF; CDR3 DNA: TGTGCCAGCAGTTACTCGAGGGCAGGCCTCGGGCCCCAGCATTTT
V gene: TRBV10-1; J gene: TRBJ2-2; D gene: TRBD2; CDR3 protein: CASSSFSGRGTGELFF; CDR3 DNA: TGCGCCAGCAGTTCATTTAGCGGGAGGGGCACCGGGGAGCTGTTTTTT
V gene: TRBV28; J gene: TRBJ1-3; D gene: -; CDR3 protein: CASRFGRRLNSGNTIYF; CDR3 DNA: TGTGCCAGCAGATTTGGCCGGCGGCTTAACTCTGGAAACACCATATATTTT
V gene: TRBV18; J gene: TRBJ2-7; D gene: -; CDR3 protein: CASSPYRGSGVVESYEQYF; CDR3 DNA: TGTGCCAGCTCACCGTACAGGGGATCGGGGGTAGTCGAGTCCTACGAGCAGTACTTC
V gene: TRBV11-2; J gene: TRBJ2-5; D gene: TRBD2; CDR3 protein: CASSLKTSGRAVETQYF; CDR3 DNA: TGTGCCAGCAGCTTAAAGACTAGCGGGAGGGCCGTGGAGACCCAGTACTTC
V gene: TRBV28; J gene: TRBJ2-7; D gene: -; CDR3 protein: CASRGGTANYEQYF; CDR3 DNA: TGTGCCAGCCGGGGCGGGACAGCAAACTACGAGCAGTACTTC
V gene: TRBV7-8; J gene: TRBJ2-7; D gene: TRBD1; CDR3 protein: CASSLGGQGSSYEQYF; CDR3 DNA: TGTGCCAGCAGCTTAGGGGGACAGGGAAGTTCCTACGAGCAGTACTTC
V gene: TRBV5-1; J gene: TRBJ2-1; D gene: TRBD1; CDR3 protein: CASSSAPVGTGDNEQFF; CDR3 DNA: TGCGCCAGCAGCTCCGCCCCTGTGGGGACAGGGGATAATGAGCAGTTCTTC
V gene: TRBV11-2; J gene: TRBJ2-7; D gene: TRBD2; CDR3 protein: CASRLAGTSYEQYF; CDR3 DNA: TGTGCCAGCAGATTAGCGGGTACGTCCTACGAGCAGTACTTC
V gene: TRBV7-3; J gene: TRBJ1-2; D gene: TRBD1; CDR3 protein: CASRSTGVIGYTF; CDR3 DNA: TGTGCCAGCAGAAGCACAGGGGTCATCGGCTACACCTTC
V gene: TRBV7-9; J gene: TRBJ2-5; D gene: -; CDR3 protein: CASSLDQKETQYF; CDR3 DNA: TGTGCCAGCAGCTTAGACCAGAAAGAGACCCAGTACTTC
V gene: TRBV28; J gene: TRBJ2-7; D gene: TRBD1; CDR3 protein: CASRETGGSYEQYF; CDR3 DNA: TGTGCCAGCCGAGAGACAGGGGGGTCCTACGAGCAGTACTTC
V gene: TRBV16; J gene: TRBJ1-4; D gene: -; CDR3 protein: CASSTRSGSGEKLFF; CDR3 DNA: TGTGCCAGCAGCACCCGTTCGGGGAGCGGAGAAAAACTGTTTTTT
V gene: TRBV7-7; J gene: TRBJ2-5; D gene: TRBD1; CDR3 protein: CASSPTGGWETQYF; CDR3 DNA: TGTGCCAGCAGCCCGACAGGGGGTTGGGAGACCCAGTACTTC